This entry lists 25 T cell receptor beta chains sequenced from one sample in a study of identical twins. TCRdb ran MiXCR on the 5' RACE reads and lists one entry per CDR3 protein. The profile shows 450,000 to 600,000 distinct CDR3 sequences, 20% to 25% of them singletons. Separately, the same data were catalogued under a study of yellow fever vaccine responses in identical twins.

Sequencing input: CD4+ T cells sorted from blood. These receptors were taken from a woman younger than 30 in good health.

This clonotype was observed a few times. Written as DNA, the CDR3 is TGTGCCACCAGCCCCGGGACAGGGAGTAGCAATCAGCCCCAGCATTTT. Its protein is CATSPGTGSSNQPQHF. The chain carries TRBV24-1 and TRBJ1-5; TRBD1 aligns across 9 bases. This CDR3 spans 16 amino acids. Germline CDR1 reads KGHDR; CDR2 reads SFDVKD. Trimming removed 7 bases from V and 0 bases from J; junction bases left unmatched: 6.

This clonotype came up many times. The chain combines TRBV20-1 with TRBJ2-1, with 9 positions matching TRBD1. The CDR3 is 15 residues long. J was trimmed by 4 bases and V by 6 bases; bases with no gene match: 10. The V gene's germline CDR1 is DFQATT and CDR2 SNEGSKA (reference sequence). CDR3 in DNA: TGCAGTGCGGAAAATACAGGGGGCCGGTACAATGAGCAGTTCTTC. It encodes CSAENTGGRYNEQFF.

A few counts support this clonotype. The chain joins TRBV20-1 to TRBJ2-5, with D tentatively TRBD2 (6 bases). CDR3 length: 13 residues. Deletions cut 2 bases from V and 0 bases from J, with 7 bases between. The germline V gene encodes CDR1 DFQATT and CDR2 SNEGSKA (reference sequence). The CDR3 coding sequence is TGCAGTGCTAGAACGGGAGACCAAGAGACCCAGTACTTC. The encoded protein is CSARTGDQETQYF.

The CDR3 region has the DNA TGTGCCAGCTCACCACTCGGGACTAGCGGGAGTTTTTACAATGAGCAGTTCTTC. Its translation is CASSPLGTSGSFYNEQFF. The V call is TRBV18, the J call TRBJ2-1, with TRBD2 matching over 14 bases. Losses at the gene ends were 1 base for V and 4 bases for J; bases not matched to a gene: 6. The CDR3 contains 18 residues. The germline gives CDR1 KGHSH, CDR2 LQKENI.

The rearrangement joins TRBV12-3 or TRBV12-4 to TRBJ1-2; 7 nucleotides align to TRBD1. CDR3 size: 14 residues. With V trimmed by 3 bases and J by 6 bases, 7 bases remained unmatched. The CDR3 reads CASSFGGQYHGYTF. As DNA, the CDR3 is TGTGCCAGCAGTTTCGGGGGACAGTATCATGGCTACACCTTC.

This clonotype has just a few counts. The rearrangement links TRBV6-1 to TRBJ2-2; D is possibly TRBD1 (5 bases). Germline lookup yields CDR1 MNHNS and CDR2 SASEGT. The V end lost 2 bases, the J end lost 4 bases, and 14 bases lay between the germline ends. The CDR3 sequence is 16 residues long. The CDR3 bases are TGTGCCAGCAGTGAATATAAGGGGCTGAGCACCGGGGAGCTGTTTTTT. It codes for CASSEYKGLSTGELFF.

In its sample, this clonotype was seen a few times. The rearrangement uses TRBV6-1 and TRBJ2-5, with 12 bases fitting TRBD2. The CDR3 is made up of 15 amino acids. V lost 6 bases, J lost 0 bases, and 2 bases stayed unmatched. CDR1 and CDR2 (germline): MNHNS, SASEGT. The DNA for the CDR3 is TGTGCCAGCAGAACTAGCGGGGGGCACCAAGAGACCCAGTACTTC. As protein: CASRTSGGHQETQYF.

A few counts support this clonotype. The J gene is TRBJ1-6, the V gene TRBV7-2, with TRBD1 matching 8 bases. V lost 5 bases and J lost 10; bases outside the gene matches: 7. Germline assignment: CDR1 SGHTA and CDR2 FQGNSA. This CDR3 is built from 14 residues. Written as DNA, the CDR3 is TGTGCCAGCAGCCCTAGACAGGGGCAATCACCCCTCCACTTT. This sequence encodes CASSPRQGQSPLHF. The entire variable domain, with the rest obtained from reference TRBV7-2 and TRBJ1-6, is as follows: GAGVSQSPSNKVTEKGKDVELRCDPISGHTALYWYRQSLGQGLEFLIYFQGNSAPDKSGLPSDRFSAERTGGSVSTLTIQRTQQEDSAVYLCASSPRQGQSPLHFGNGTRLTVT.

The genes are TRBV2 and TRBJ2-5; TRBD1 matches at 7 bases. CDR3 length: 13 amino acids. V lost 9 bases and J lost 4; bases outside the gene matches: 8. Germline loops: CDR1 SNHLY, CDR2 FYNNEI. CDR3 sequence (DNA): TGTGCCAGTCGCAGGGGGTCGGTAGAGACCCAGTACTTC. As protein: CASRRGSVETQYF.

This clonotype was detected ten times or more. V gene TRBV7-9 combines with J gene TRBJ1-1; D remains ambiguous. V was cut by 4 bases and J by 1 base, with 4 bases left in between. The CDR3 contains 12 residues. CDR1 and CDR2 from the germline V gene are SEHNR and FQNEAQ (reference sequence). The CDR3 bases are TGTGCCAGCAGCTCCCAGAACACTGAAGCTTTCTTT. Its protein is CASSSQNTEAFF.

J is TRBJ1-2 and V is TRBV19; 7 positions match TRBD1. The V gene end was trimmed by 3 bases and the J gene end by 4 bases; junction bases not matched to a gene: 8. The CDR3 has 15 amino acids. Per the germline V gene, CDR1 is LNHDA and CDR2 is SQIVND (reference sequence). CDR3 nucleotides: TGTGCCAGTAGTATTACCGGGACAGACTTCTATGGCTACACCTTC. This translates into CASSITGTDFYGYTF.

This clonotype appeared a few times. The rearrangement joins TRBV4-2 to TRBJ2-1; D possibly corresponds to TRBD1 (6 bases). V lost 0 bases and J lost 7, with 13 bases in between. CDR1 and CDR2 (germline): LGHNA, YNFKEQ. The CDR3 totals 15 residues. The CDR3 loop reads CASSQDWQGPNEQFF. In nucleotides, the CDR3 is TGTGCCAGCAGCCAAGATTGGCAGGGGCCAAATGAGCAGTTCTTC.

There are a few counts of this clonotype. V is TRBV12-3 or TRBV12-4 and J is TRBJ2-7; a possible D gene is TRBD2 (5 bases). V was shortened by 2 bases and J by 3 bases, with 11 bases between the two germline ends. The CDR3 spans 14 residues. The CDR3 coding sequence is TGTGCCAGCAGTTTATTCGGGGATTACTACGAGCAGTACTTC. This codes for CASSLFGDYYEQYF.

V and J are TRBV28 and TRBJ1-2, with TRBD1 identical over 7 bases. Trimming at V came to 5 bases and at J to 2 bases, leaving 8 bases not matched to a gene. There are 15 residues in the CDR3. CDR1 is MDHEN, CDR2 SYDVKM, per germline. The CDR3 sequence is CASSSAGTENYGYTF. CDR3 sequence (DNA): TGTGCCAGCAGTAGCGCCGGGACAGAGAACTATGGCTACACCTTC.

This clonotype has just a few counts. The chain joins TRBV18 to TRBJ1-5, with 9 bases fitting TRBD1. CDR3 length: 15 amino acids. After removal of 4 bases from V and 6 bases from J, the junction contained 7 bases not matched to a gene. Germline V gives CDR1 KGHSH, CDR2 LQKENI. The CDR3 DNA follows: TGTGCCAGCTCACTGGGACAGGGAGTGTTTCAGCCCCAGCATTTT. It encodes CASSLGQGVFQPQHF.

This clonotype was seen a few times. V gene TRBV2 combines with J gene TRBJ1-4; TRBD1 might be the D (6 bases). The CDR3 runs to 14 residues. The V end was cut by 10 bases, the J end by 5 bases, with 17 bases between. Germline assignment: CDR1 SNHLY and CDR2 FYNNEI. The CDR3 loop reads CAISLKGVNEKLFF. CDR3 sequence (DNA): TGTGCCATCAGCCTTAAGGGGGTCAATGAAAAACTGTTTTTT.

This clonotype was seen a handful of times. This chain joins TRBV6-1 and TRBJ1-2; 10 nucleotides line up with TRBD1. Germline CDR1 reads MNHNS; CDR2 reads SASEGT. J was trimmed by 7 bases and V by 4 bases; bases with no gene match: 6. This CDR3 contains 14 residues. The CDR3 protein is CASSGSTGGSGYTF. In nucleotides, the CDR3 is TGTGCCAGCAGTGGTTCGACAGGGGGCTCTGGCTACACCTTC.

This clonotype came up many times. J is TRBJ1-4 and V is TRBV7-6; D unresolved. The CDR3 extends over 13 amino acids. Germline V lookup: CDR1 SGHVS, CDR2 FNYEAQ. The ends were cut back, 1 base at V and 8 bases at J, with 8 bases in the middle. The CDR3 loop is CASSLVHSEKLFF. CDR3 sequence (DNA): TGTGCCAGCAGCTTAGTTCATAGCGAAAAACTGTTTTTT.

The J gene is TRBJ2-5, the V gene TRBV4-1; maybe TRBD2 (5 bases). The V and J ends lost 3 bases and 0 bases respectively, with 5 bases between them. The germline CDR1 and CDR2 sequences are MGHRA and YSYEKL. The CDR3 length is 13 residues. The CDR3 reads CASSQRDQETQYF. CDR3 sequence (DNA): TGCGCCAGCAGCCAGCGGGACCAAGAGACCCAGTACTTC.

This clonotype was seen a few times. The rearrangement uses TRBV9 and TRBJ2-4; D possibly uses TRBD1 or TRBD2 (6 bases each). Germline V gene lookup returns CDR1 SGDLS and CDR2 YYNGEE. V was cut by 4 bases and J by 9 bases, with 26 bases left in between. The CDR3 is made up of 17 amino acids. CDR3 in DNA: TGTGCCAGCAGCCCCACCCCATTTAGGGGGGCGCTGGGCATTCAGTACTTC. Residues: CASSPTPFRGALGIQYF.

In this sample, this clonotype turned up a few times. CDR3 DNA sequence: TGCAGCGGGACGGACATTGGTGAGCAGTTCTTC. This gives the protein CSGTDIGEQFF. The rearrangement uses TRBV29-1 and TRBJ2-1, with TRBD1 as a possible D gene (5 bases). Germline CDR1 SQVTM, CDR2 ANQGSEA. The CDR3 loop spans 11 amino acids. V lost 7 bases, J lost 9 bases, and 13 bases lay in between.

The rearrangement joins TRBV12-3 or TRBV12-4 to TRBJ1-6; D ambiguous. Between the trimmed V and J ends, which lost 2 bases and 7 bases, there was a span of 9 bases. The length of the CDR3 is 14 residues. The CDR3 spells CASSLPGSNSPLHF. The CDR3 nucleotides are TGTGCCAGCAGTTTACCAGGTTCCAATTCACCCCTCCACTTT.

This chain joins TRBV3-1 and TRBJ1-1; D gene unclear. The V end lost 2 bases, the J end lost 4 bases, and 5 bases lay between the germline ends. Germline V gives CDR1 LGHDT, CDR2 YNNKEL (reference sequence). This CDR3 has 12 amino acids. CDR3 coding DNA: TGTGCCAGCAGCCAAAGGCCCACTGAAGCTTTCTTT. Amino acid sequence: CASSQRPTEAFF.

The gene calls are TRBV20-1 and TRBJ1-5, with D possibly TRBD1 on 5 matching bases. The CDR3 has 14 amino acids. V lost 3 bases to trimming and J lost 6 bases, with 15 bases between them. Germline-derived CDR1 and CDR2 are DFQATT and SNEGSKA (reference sequence). CDR3 amino acids: CSARRGISVQPQHF. CDR3 nucleotides: TGCAGTGCTAGGCGGGGGATTTCCGTTCAGCCCCAGCATTTT.

The chain combines TRBV9 with TRBJ2-1; unclear D gene. CDR1 and CDR2 (germline): SGDLS, YYNGEE. CDR3 length: 13 amino acids. V lost 6 bases, J lost 8 bases, and 15 bases lay in between. Here the CDR3 reads CASNPVHRYEQFF. In DNA form, the CDR3 reads TGTGCCAGCAACCCCGTCCACCGATATGAGCAGTTCTTC.